The clone carrying this T cell receptor beta chain has only one observation. The antigen is unknown. Profiling relied on immunoSEQ multiplex PCR, and the TCRdb table lists in-frame clones only, not all of them. The repertoire has millions of clones, about 95% of them found once; the top ten carry 0.1% to 0.15%. Germline trimming cut 3 bases from V and 10 bases from J; bases unmatched to any gene: 5. The V gene's germline CDR1 is SGDLS and CDR2 YYNGEE. The CDR3 contains 15 residues. This entry is derived from a study of shared clonotypes between healthy human individuals. Whole-study results and caveats: Generation probability values for non-shared clonotypes were lower than those for clonotypes shared by all four donors. Memory subsets generally showed smaller estimated richness than naive subsets did.

Sequenced sample: naive CD4+ T cells sorted from blood. Subset meaning: CD45RA+ positively selected. The V gene is TRBV9, the J gene TRBJ2-1; 15 bases agree with TRBD2. This sequence originates from a man aged 18 to 30 in good health. The CDR3 DNA is TGTGCCAGCAGCGCTGGGGGACTAGCGGGAGGCGAGCAGTTCTTC. Residues: CASSAGGLAGGEQFF.